A selection of T cell receptor beta chains follows, all from one sample in a study of T cell repertoires in cytomegalovirus infection. TCRdb ran MiXCR on the reads and lists one entry per CDR3 protein. This sample has around 100,000 distinct CDR3 sequences; approximately 45% occur once, and the top ten carry just under 75%. No antigen has been identified for these receptors. Sequenced material: CD8+ T cells from cultured PBMCs, taken from culture after CMV antigen stimulation. The origin of the receptors is a human donor in good health (CMV status not recorded). Some clones in this sample may be carry-over from other donors' samples. The CDR3 runs from the conserved cysteine through the conserved F or W. D genes are given only for firm matches. Size is omitted from some rows. Given values are once, few, many or a class for expanded clones.

V	size	J	D	CDR3	DNA
TRBV15	-	TRBJ1-2	TRBD1	CATSKEYDRGASYTF	TGTGCCACCAGCAAAGAATATGACAGGGGGGCAAGCTACACCTTC
TRBV7-2	medium-sized	TRBJ1-2	-	CASSLGQSVYGYTF	TGTGCCAGCAGCTTGGGTCAGAGCGTCTATGGCTACACCTTC
TRBV7-9	-	TRBJ2-7	-	CASSTPGQSAYEQYF	TGTGCCAGCAGCACACCCGGACAGAGCGCTTACGAGCAGTACTTC
TRBV7-2	-	TRBJ1-2	TRBD1	CASSETGHGYTF	TGTGCCAGCAGCGAGACAGGGCATGGCTACACCTTC
TRBV5-6	-	TRBJ1-1	TRBD1	CASSWDRGTEAFF	TGTGCCAGCAGCTGGGACAGGGGCACTGAAGCTTTCTTT
TRBV29-1	-	TRBJ1-1	-	CSVPRSPGTEAFF	TGCAGCGTCCCTAGGTCTCCGGGGACTGAAGCTTTCTTT
TRBV10-3	few	TRBJ2-1	TRBD2	CAISETSGSSYNEQFF	TGTGCCATCAGCGAGACTAGCGGGAGCTCCTACAATGAGCAGTTCTTC
TRBV7-8	many	TRBJ1-2	-	CASSLGQAHGYTF	TGTGCCAGCAGCTTAGGACAGGCCCATGGCTACACCTTC
TRBV27	few	TRBJ1-1	-	CASRKATEAFF	TGTGCCAGCAGGAAGGCGACTGAAGCTTTCTTT
TRBV7-9	-	TRBJ1-1	-	CASSFPGTEAFF	TGTGCCAGCAGCTTCCCAGGCACTGAAGCTTTCTTT
TRBV4-1	-	TRBJ2-1	TRBD1	CASSHLRGGPGDNEQFF	TGCGCCAGCAGCCACTTAAGAGGGGGCCCAGGGGACAATGAGCAGTTCTTC
TRBV7-6	few	TRBJ2-2	TRBD2	CASSLSGGATGELFF	TGTGCCAGCAGCTTAAGCGGGGGGGCCACCGGGGAGCTGTTTTTT
TRBV7-9	many	TRBJ1-5	TRBD1	CASSPTGEGNQPQHF	TGTGCCAGCAGCCCAACAGGGGAAGGCAATCAGCCCCAGCATTTT
TRBV11-2	few	TRBJ2-1	-	CASSLSEINGQFF	TGTGCCAGCAGCTTATCAGAGATCAATGGGCAGTTCTTC
TRBV6-6	-	TRBJ2-5	TRBD2	CASSWGTSGFQETQYF	TGTGCCAGCAGTTGGGGGACTAGCGGCTTCCAAGAGACCCAGTACTTC
TRBV19	-	TRBJ2-1	TRBD2	CASSKGLADEQFF	TGTGCCAGTAGTAAGGGACTAGCAGACGAGCAGTTCTTC
TRBV7-4	-	TRBJ1-3	-	CASSLQHSGNTICF	TGTGCCAGCAGCTTACAGCACTCTGGAAACACCATATGTTTT
TRBV7-6	few	TRBJ2-3	TRBD2	CASSLALGLAGENTQYF	TGTGCCAGCAGCTTAGCGCTAGGACTAGCGGGGGAAAATACGCAGTATTTT
TRBV12-3/TRBV12-4	-	TRBJ2-3	-	CASSFEGDPSTDTQYF	TGTGCCAGCTCCTTTGAGGGGGACCCTAGCACAGATACGCAGTATTTT
TRBV12-5	few	TRBJ1-6	TRBD1	CASGLDKSTQGLNSPLHF	TGTGCTAGTGGTTTGGACAAGAGCACACAGGGGCTTAATTCACCCCTCCACTTT
TRBV28	-	TRBJ1-4	-	CASSPIATNEKLFF	TGTGCCAGCAGTCCGATAGCAACTAATGAAAAACTGTTTTTT
TRBV6-2/TRBV6-3	-	TRBJ1-1	-	CASSYRGRHTEAFF	TGTGCCAGCAGTTACAGGGGCAGGCACACTGAAGCTTTCTTT
TRBV4-2	-	TRBJ1-2	-	CASSQDSESPYGYTF	TGTGCCAGCAGCCAAGATAGTGAGTCCCCATATGGCTACACCTTC
TRBV15	-	TRBJ1-6	-	CATSSTVGDLYSPLHF	TGTGCCACCAGCTCGACCGTGGGGGACCTTTATTCACCCCTCCACTTT
TRBV12-3/TRBV12-4	-	TRBJ2-3	-	CAITEPGGPTDTQYF	TGTGCCATCACCGAGCCAGGGGGGCCCACAGATACGCAGTATTTT
TRBV7-2	-	TRBJ1-4	TRBD1	CASSLLRGRNNEKLFF	TGTGCCAGCAGCTTACTCAGGGGGCGGAATAATGAAAAACTGTTTTTT
TRBV5-1	few	TRBJ2-7	-	CASSLAGLNEQYF	TGCGCCAGCAGCTTGGCGGGGCTTAACGAGCAGTACTTC
TRBV4-1	few	TRBJ1-1	TRBD1	CASSPGQGFVEAFF	TGCGCCAGCAGCCCCGGACAGGGTTTTGTTGAAGCTTTCTTT
TRBV18	few	TRBJ2-7	TRBD2	CASSRLAGATYEQYF	TGTGCCAGCTCACGACTAGCGGGGGCAACCTACGAGCAGTACTTC
TRBV12-3/TRBV12-4	many	TRBJ2-3	TRBD2	CASSRLAGSTDTQYF	TGTGCCAGCAGTAGACTAGCGGGAAGCACAGATACGCAGTATTTT
TRBV20-1	-	TRBJ2-2	-	CSASRAGTVNTGELFF	TGCAGTGCTAGTCGAGCCGGGACTGTGAACACCGGGGAGCTGTTTTTT
TRBV12-3/TRBV12-4	-	TRBJ2-7	-	CASSIYRAAYEQYF	TGTGCCAGCAGTATATACAGGGCAGCCTACGAGCAGTACTTC
TRBV19	-	TRBJ2-1	TRBD2	CASSIAPRAAGVYNEQFF	TGTGCCAGTAGTATAGCCCCGCGCGCAGCGGGGGTGTACAATGAGCAGTTCTTC
TRBV7-2	-	TRBJ1-3	TRBD1	CASSLGDRGNTIYF	TGTGCCAGCAGCTTAGGGGACAGAGGAAACACCATATATTTT
TRBV29-1	-	TRBJ1-2	TRBD1	CSAITGEIYGYTF	TGCAGCGCGATTACAGGGGAGATCTATGGCTACACCTTC
TRBV11-2	-	TRBJ1-2	-	CASSFGDGVFYGYTF	TGTGCCAGCAGCTTTGGCGACGGGGTTTTTTATGGCTACACCTTC
TRBV14	-	TRBJ2-7	TRBD1	CASRDRGTGYEQYF	TGTGCCAGCAGGGACAGGGGAACGGGCTACGAGCAGTACTTC
TRBV20-1	-	TRBJ2-5	TRBD2	CSARDPAGGRETQYF	TGCAGTGCTAGAGATCCAGCGGGGGGCAGAGAGACCCAGTACTTC
TRBV7-6	-	TRBJ2-1	-	CASSWEYNEQFF	TGTGCCAGCAGCTGGGAGTACAATGAGCAGTTCTTC
TRBV12-3/TRBV12-4	few	TRBJ2-1	TRBD1	CASSPGTGGSYNEQFF	TGTGCCAGCAGTCCCGGGACAGGGGGCTCCTACAATGAGCAGTTCTTC
TRBV20-1	-	TRBJ2-7	TRBD2	CSARDEIAGELEQYF	TGCAGTGCTAGAGATGAGATAGCGGGGGAGCTCGAGCAGTACTTC
TRBV28	-	TRBJ2-7	TRBD2	CASRSLAGDGYEQYF	TGTGCCAGCAGGTCGCTGGCGGGGGACGGCTACGAGCAGTACTTC
TRBV11-2	-	TRBJ1-1	TRBD1	CASSSGTGEVEAFF	TGTGCCAGCAGCTCTGGGACAGGGGAGGTTGAAGCTTTCTTT
TRBV5-6	few	TRBJ2-3	TRBD2	CASSWSSGGPADTQYF	TGTGCCAGCAGCTGGTCTAGCGGGGGGCCGGCAGATACGCAGTATTTT
TRBV5-5	-	TRBJ1-2	TRBD1	CASSLGTGTDFGGYTF	TGTGCCAGCAGCTTGGGGACCGGGACAGACTTTGGAGGCTACACCTTC
TRBV27	-	TRBJ1-6	-	CASGLIRSVGPYNSPIHF	TGTGCCAGCGGACTAATACGTTCCGTTGGGCCATATAATTCACCCATCCACTTT
TRBV6-5	-	TRBJ2-5	TRBD2	CASSYRLAGGGETQYF	TGTGCCAGCAGTTACAGACTAGCGGGGGGGGGAGAGACCCAGTACTTC
TRBV6-2/TRBV6-3	once	TRBJ1-2	TRBD1	CASSYVDRPNYGYTF	TGTGCCAGCAGTTACGTGGACAGGCCTAACTATGGCTACACCTTC
TRBV7-6	few	TRBJ2-5	-	CASSRSGGLGETQYF	TGTGCCAGCAGCCGTAGTGGGGGCTTAGGAGAGACCCAGTACTTC
TRBV12-3/TRBV12-4	-	TRBJ1-2	-	CASSYTRGDGYTF	TGTGCCAGCAGTTACACGAGGGGCGATGGCTACACCTTC
TRBV20-1	-	TRBJ2-1	TRBD1	CSANTGDSYNEQFF	TGCAGTGCTAATACAGGGGACTCCTACAATGAGCAGTTCTTC
TRBV7-3	few	TRBJ2-4	TRBD1	CASSPRTGGTKNIQYF	TGTGCCAGCAGCCCAAGGACAGGGGGAACCAAAAACATTCAGTACTTC
TRBV27	few	TRBJ2-1	-	CASTLGHEQFF	TGTGCCAGCACCTTGGGACATGAGCAGTTCTTC
TRBV12-3/TRBV12-4	many	TRBJ1-1	-	CASSFGGPTEAFF	TGTGCCAGCAGTTTTGGGGGGCCCACTGAAGCTTTCTTT
TRBV19	-	TRBJ1-1	-	CASSLDGPITEAFF	TGTGCCAGTAGCCTGGACGGACCGATAACTGAAGCTTTCTTT